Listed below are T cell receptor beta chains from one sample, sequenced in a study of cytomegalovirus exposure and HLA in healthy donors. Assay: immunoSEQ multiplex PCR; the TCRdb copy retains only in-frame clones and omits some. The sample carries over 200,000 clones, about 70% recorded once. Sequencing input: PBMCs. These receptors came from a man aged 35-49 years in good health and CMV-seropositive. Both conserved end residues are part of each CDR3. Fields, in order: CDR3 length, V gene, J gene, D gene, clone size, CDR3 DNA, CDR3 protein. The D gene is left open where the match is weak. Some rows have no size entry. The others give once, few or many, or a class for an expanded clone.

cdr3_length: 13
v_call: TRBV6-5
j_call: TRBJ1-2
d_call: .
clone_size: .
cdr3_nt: TGTGCCAGCAGTTACTCGGCAGGCTATGGCTACACCTTC
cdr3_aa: CASSYSAGYGYTF

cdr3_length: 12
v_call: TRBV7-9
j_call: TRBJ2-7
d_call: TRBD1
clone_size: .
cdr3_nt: TGTGCCAGCAGCCAGGGGGCTTACGAGCAGTACTTC
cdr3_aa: CASSQGAYEQYF

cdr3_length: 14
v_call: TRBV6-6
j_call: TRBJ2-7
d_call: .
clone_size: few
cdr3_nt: TGTGCCAGCAGTTACGGGTCAGGCGTTCACGAGCAGTACTTC
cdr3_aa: CASSYGSGVHEQYF

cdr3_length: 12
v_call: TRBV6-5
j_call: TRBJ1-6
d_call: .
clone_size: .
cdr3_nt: TGTGCCAGCAGTGAAGCTAATTCACCCCTCCACTTT
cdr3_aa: CASSEANSPLHF

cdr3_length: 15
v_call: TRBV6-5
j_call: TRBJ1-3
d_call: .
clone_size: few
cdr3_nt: TGTGCCAGCAGTTCGACGGTTTCAGAGAGGAACACCATATATTTT
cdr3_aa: CASSSTVSERNTIYF

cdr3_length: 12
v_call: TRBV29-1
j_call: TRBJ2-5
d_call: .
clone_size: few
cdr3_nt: TGCAGCATACTGGGCGATCAAGAGACCCAGTACTTC
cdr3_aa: CSILGDQETQYF

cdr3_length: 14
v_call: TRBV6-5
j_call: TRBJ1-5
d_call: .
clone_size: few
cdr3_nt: TGTGCCAGCAATACATTAGGGGGCAATCAGCCCCAGCATTTT
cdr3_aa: CASNTLGGNQPQHF

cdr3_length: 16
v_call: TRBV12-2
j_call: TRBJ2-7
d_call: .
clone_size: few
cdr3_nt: TGTGCAAGTCGCTCCCGGGGCCGGGGGTCTATCTACGAGCAGTACTTC
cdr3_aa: CASRSRGRGSIYEQYF

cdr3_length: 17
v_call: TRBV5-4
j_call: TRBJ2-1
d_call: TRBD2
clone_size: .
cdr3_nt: TGTGCCAGCAGCTTAGGGGGACTAGCGGGGGGTGGTGGTGAGCAGTTCTTC
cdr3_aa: CASSLGGLAGGGGEQFF

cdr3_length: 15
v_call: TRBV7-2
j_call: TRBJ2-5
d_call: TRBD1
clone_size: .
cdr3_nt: TGTGCCAGCAGCATTGGGACAGGGGAGGGAGGGACCCAGTACTTC
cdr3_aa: CASSIGTGEGGTQYF

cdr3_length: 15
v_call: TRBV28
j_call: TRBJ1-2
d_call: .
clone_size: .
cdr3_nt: TGTGCCAGCAGAACCCCGAACAGTGTTAACTATGGCTACACCTTC
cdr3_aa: CASRTPNSVNYGYTF

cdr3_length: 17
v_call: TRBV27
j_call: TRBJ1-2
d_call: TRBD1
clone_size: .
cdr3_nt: TGTGCCAGCATGAGCCCATTTAACAGGGGAAGCACCTATGGCTACACCTTC
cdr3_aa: CASMSPFNRGSTYGYTF

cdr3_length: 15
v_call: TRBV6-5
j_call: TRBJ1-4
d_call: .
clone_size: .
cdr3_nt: TGTGCCAGCAGCTCTCACGGGAAGGGTGAAGAAAAACTGTTTTTT
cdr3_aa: CASSSHGKGEEKLFF

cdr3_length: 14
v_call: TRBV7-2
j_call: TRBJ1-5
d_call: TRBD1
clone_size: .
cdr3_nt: TGTGCCAGCAGCTCCTCAGGGGGCGAACAGCCCCAGCATTTT
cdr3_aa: CASSSSGGEQPQHF

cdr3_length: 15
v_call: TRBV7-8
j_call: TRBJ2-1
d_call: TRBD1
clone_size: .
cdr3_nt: TGTGCCAGCAGCTTAGCGGGACAGGGGGCCAATGAGCAGTTCTTC
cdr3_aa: CASSLAGQGANEQFF

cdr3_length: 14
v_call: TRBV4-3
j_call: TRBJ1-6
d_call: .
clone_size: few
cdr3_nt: TGCGCCAGCAACCAGGCAGGCGCGAATTCACCCCTCCACTTT
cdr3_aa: CASNQAGANSPLHF

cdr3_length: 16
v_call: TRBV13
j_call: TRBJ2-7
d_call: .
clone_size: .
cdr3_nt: TGTGCCAGCAGCTTAGGCCCAGGGAATGTAGCCTACGAGCAGTACTTC
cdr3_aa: CASSLGPGNVAYEQYF

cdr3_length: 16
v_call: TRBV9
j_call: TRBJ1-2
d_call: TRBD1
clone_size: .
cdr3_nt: TGTGCCAGCAGCCGTGGGACAGGGGGCATTCCGCGGGGCTACACCTTC
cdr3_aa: CASSRGTGGIPRGYTF

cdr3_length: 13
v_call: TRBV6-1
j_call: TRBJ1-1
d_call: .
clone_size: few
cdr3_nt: TGTGCCAGCAGTGAAGACAGGTCGACTGAAGCTTTCTTT
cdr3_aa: CASSEDRSTEAFF

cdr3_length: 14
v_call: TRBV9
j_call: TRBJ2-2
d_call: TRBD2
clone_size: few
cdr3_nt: TGTGCCAGCAGCGTGTCGGGGGGGCCCGGGGAGCTGTTTTTT
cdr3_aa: CASSVSGGPGELFF

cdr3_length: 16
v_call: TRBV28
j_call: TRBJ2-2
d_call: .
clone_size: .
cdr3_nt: TGTGCCAGCAGTTCGGCAGGGTTGCCGGACACCGGGGAGCTGTTTTTT
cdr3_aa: CASSSAGLPDTGELFF

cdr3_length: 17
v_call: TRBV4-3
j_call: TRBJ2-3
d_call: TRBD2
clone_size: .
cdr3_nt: TGCGCCAGCAGCCAAGATGGGCTAGCGGGGGTCGCAGATACGCAGTATTTT
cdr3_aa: CASSQDGLAGVADTQYF

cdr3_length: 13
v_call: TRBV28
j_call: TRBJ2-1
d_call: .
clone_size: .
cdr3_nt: TGTGCCAGCAATCAGGGCTTGCGCAATGAGCAGTTCTTC
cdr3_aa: CASNQGLRNEQFF

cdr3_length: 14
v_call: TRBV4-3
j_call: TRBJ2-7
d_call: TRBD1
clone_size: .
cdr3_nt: TGCGCCAGCAGCCGGGGGACAGGGACCTACGAGCAGTACTTC
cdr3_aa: CASSRGTGTYEQYF

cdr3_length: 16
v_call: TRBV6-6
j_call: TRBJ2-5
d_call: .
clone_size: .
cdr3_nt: TGTGCCAGCAGTTACTCGAGGCAGGGAGGCACAGAGACCCAGTACTTC
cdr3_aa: CASSYSRQGGTETQYF

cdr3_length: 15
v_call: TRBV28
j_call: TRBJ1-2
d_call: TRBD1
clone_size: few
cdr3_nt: TGTGCCAGCAGTGAAGGACAGGGCGGGTACAGGGGCTACACCTTC
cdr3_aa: CASSEGQGGYRGYTF

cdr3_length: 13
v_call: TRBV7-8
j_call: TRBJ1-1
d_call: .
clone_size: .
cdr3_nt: TGTGCCAGCAGCTCTCGACAGTTCACTGAAGCTTTCTTT
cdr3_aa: CASSSRQFTEAFF

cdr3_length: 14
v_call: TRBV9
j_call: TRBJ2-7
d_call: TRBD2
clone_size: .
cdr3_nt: TGTGCCAGCAGCGTAGGTGGGGGGGCCTACGAGCAGTACTTC
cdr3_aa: CASSVGGGAYEQYF

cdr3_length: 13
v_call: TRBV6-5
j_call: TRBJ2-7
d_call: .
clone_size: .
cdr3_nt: TGTGCCAGCAGTCCTCAGGCACCATACGAGCAGTACTTC
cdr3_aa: CASSPQAPYEQYF

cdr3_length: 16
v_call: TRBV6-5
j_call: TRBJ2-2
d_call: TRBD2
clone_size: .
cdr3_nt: TGTGCCAGCAGTTACGGCCAGCGGGGGGGAATCGGGGAGCTGTTTTTT
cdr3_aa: CASSYGQRGGIGELFF

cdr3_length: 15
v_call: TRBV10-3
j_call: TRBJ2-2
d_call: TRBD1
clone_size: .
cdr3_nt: TGTGCCATCAGTGAGGACAGGGGTAACACCGGGGAGCTGTTTTTT
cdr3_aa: CAISEDRGNTGELFF

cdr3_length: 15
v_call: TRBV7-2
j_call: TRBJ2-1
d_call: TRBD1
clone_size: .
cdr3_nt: TGTGCCAGCAGCGGGGGACAGGGGGCTAACAATGAGCAGTTCTTC
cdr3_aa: CASSGGQGANNEQFF

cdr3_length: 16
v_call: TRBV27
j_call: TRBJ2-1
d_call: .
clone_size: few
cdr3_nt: TGTGCCAGCGGGGGCGGGGGCTATAGCTCCTACAATGAGCAGTTCTTC
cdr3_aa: CASGGGGYSSYNEQFF

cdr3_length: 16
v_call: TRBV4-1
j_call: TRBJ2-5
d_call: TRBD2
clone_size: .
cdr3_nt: TGCGCCAGCAGCCGGACTAGCGGGGGGCTCCAAGAGACCCAGTACTTC
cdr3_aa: CASSRTSGGLQETQYF

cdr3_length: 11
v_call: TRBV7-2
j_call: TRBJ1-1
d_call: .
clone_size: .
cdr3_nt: TGTGCCAGCAGCTCGGGAGTTGAAGCTTTCTTT
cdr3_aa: CASSSGVEAFF

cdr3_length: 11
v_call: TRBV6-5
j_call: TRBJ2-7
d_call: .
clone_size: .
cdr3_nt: TGTGCCAGCAGACAAACGGGCGAGCAGTACTTC
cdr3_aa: CASRQTGEQYF

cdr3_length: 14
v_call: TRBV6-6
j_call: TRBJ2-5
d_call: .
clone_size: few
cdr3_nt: TGTGCCAGCACCACGACCGCGGGGGCAGAGACCCAGTACTTC
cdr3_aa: CASTTTAGAETQYF

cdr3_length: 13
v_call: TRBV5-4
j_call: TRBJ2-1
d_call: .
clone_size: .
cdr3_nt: TGTGCCAGCAGCTCTACGAACCTTAATGAGCAGTTCTTC
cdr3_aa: CASSSTNLNEQFF

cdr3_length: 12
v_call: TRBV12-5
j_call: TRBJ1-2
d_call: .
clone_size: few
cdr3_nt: TGTGCTAGCTCTGACGGGGGTTTTGGCTACACCTTC
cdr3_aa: CASSDGGFGYTF

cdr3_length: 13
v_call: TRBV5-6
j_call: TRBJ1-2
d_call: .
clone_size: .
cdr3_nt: TGTGCCAGCAGCTCAGGGATTTCCTATGGCTACACCTTC
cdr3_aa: CASSSGISYGYTF

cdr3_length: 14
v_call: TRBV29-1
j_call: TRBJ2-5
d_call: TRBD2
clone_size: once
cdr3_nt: TGCAGCGTCCCGACTAGCGGGGGCCCGGAGACCCAGTACTTC
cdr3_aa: CSVPTSGGPETQYF

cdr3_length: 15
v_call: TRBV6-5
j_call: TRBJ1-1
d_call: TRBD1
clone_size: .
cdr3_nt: TGTGCCAGCAGCTCCAATAAGGGGGCGGACACTGAAGCTTTCTTT
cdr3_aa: CASSSNKGADTEAFF

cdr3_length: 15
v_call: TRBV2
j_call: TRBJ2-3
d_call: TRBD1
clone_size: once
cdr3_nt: TGTGCCAGCAGTACCGGGACAGGGGAGGCAGATACGCAGTATTTT
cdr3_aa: CASSTGTGEADTQYF

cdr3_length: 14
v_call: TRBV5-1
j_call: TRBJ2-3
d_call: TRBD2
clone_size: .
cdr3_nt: TGCGCCAGCAGTCTAGCGGGGAGCACAGATACGCAGTATTTT
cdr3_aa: CASSLAGSTDTQYF

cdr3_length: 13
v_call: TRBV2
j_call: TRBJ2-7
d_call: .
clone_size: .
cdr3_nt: TGTGCCAGCAGCGCAGGGCTTTTACCCGAGCAGTACTTC
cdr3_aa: CASSAGLLPEQYF

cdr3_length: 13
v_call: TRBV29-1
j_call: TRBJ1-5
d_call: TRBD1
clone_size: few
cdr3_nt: TGCAGCGTTGAAGAAACAGGGGGTCAGCCCCAGCATTTT
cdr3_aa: CSVEETGGQPQHF

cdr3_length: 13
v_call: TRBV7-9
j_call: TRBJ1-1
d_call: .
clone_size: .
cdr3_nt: TGTGCCAGCAGCTTAGGGGTCAGCCACGGGGCTTTCTTT
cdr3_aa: CASSLGVSHGAFF

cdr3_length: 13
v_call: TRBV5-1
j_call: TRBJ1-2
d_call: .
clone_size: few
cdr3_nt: TGCGCCAGCAGCTTTAACCAGGACTATGGCTACACCTTC
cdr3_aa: CASSFNQDYGYTF

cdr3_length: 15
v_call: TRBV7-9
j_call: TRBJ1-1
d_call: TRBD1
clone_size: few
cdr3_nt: TGTTCCAGCAGCCCCGGGACAGATATGAACACTGAAGCTTTCTTT
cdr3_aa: CSSSPGTDMNTEAFF

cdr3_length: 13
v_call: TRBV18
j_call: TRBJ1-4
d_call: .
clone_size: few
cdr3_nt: TGTGCCAGCTCGCTACGGGAGAATGAAAAACTGTTTTTT
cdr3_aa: CASSLRENEKLFF

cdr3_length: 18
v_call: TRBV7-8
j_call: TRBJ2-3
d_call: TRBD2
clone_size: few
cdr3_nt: TGTGCCAGCAGCCCGGCTAGCGGGGGCAGCCCCAGCACAGATACGCAGTATTTT
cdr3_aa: CASSPASGGSPSTDTQYF

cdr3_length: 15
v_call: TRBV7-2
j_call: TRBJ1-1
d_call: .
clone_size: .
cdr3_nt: TGTGCCAGCAGCCCCATAGGGTTGGGGAGGGGGGAAGCTTTCTTT
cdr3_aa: CASSPIGLGRGEAFF

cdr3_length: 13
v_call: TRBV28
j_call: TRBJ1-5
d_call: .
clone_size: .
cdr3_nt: TGTGCCAGCAGGTCCAAGACTGACGAGCCCCAGCATTTT
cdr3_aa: CASRSKTDEPQHF

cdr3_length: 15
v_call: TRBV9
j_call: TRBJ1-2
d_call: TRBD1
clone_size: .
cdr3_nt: TGTGCCAGTAGCGTGACGGGACAGGGGGCTGTTGGCTACACCTTC
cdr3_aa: CASSVTGQGAVGYTF